This T cell receptor beta chain comes out of a study of cytomegalovirus exposure and HLA in healthy donors. Study-level information: A previous analysis identified about 110 million unique TCR beta sequences derived from some 200 million T cells. An early data release held approximately 85 million unique TCRs from HLA-typed donors.

Study-wide results and limits: The classifier, whose performance was assessed in both the original and validation cohorts, reportedly diagnosed cytomegalovirus status with high specificity and sensitivity. In a later analysis, the majority of CMV-associated beta chains seemingly showed HLA restriction.

A remark on this clone: Its target is unknown.

Germline loops: CDR1 MNHNS, CDR2 SASEGT. The CDR3 sequence is 14 residues long. Between the trimmed V and J ends, which lost 3 bases and 3 bases, there was a span of 11 bases. The PCR was carried out with 60 Vbeta primers and 13 Jbeta primers. The protocol was immunoSEQ multiplex PCR, while the TCRdb copy is restricted to in-frame clones and leaves out a portion. The repertoire consists of roughly 120,000 clones, with 55% to 75% occurring once and the leading ten covering less than 2%. This TCR derives from a man aged 25 to 40 in good health and CMV-seropositive. Material: PBMCs. This sequence joins TRBV6-1 and TRBJ2-5, with D unresolved. CDR3 amino acids: CASSDGGFEETQYF. The DNA for the CDR3 is TGTGCCAGCAGTGATGGCGGATTCGAAGAGACCCAGTACTTC.